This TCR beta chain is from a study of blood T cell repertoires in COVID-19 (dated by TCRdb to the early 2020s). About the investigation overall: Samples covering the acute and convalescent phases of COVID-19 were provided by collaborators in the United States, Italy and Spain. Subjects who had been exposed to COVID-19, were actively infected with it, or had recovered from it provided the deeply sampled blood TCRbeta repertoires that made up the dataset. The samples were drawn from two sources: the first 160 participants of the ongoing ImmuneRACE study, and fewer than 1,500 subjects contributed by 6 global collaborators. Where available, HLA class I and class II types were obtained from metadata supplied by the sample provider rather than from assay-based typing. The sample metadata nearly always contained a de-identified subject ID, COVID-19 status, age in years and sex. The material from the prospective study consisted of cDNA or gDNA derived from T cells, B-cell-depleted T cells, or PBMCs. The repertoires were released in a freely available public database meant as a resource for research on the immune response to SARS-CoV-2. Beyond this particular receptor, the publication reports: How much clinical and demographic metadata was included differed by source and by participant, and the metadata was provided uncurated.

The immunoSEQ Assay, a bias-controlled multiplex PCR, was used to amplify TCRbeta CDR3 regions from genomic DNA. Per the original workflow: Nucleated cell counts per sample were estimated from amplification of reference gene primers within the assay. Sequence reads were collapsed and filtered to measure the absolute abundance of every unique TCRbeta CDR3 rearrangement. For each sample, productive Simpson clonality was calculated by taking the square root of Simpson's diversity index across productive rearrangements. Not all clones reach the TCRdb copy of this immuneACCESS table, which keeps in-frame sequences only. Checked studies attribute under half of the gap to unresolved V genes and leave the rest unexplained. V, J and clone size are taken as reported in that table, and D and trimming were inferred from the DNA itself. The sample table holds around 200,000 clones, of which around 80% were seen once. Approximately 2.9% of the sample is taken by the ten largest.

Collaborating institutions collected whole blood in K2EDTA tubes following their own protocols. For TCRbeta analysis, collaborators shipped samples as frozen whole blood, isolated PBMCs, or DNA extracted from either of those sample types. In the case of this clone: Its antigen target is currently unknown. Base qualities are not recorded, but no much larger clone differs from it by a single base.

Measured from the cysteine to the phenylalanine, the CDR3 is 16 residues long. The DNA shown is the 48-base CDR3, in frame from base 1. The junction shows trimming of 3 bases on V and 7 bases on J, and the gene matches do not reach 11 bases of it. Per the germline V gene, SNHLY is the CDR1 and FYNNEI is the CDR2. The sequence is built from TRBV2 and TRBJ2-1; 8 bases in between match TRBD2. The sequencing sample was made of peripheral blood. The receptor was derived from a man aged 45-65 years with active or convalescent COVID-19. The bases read TGTGCCAGCAGTGATTCGGGGCTAGCGGGTTGGAATGAGCAGTTCTTC. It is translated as CASSDSGLAGWNEQFF.